This TCR beta chain was documented in a study of OX40 agonist ivuxolimab in advanced cancers. Study summary: Dose-escalation patients suffered from hepatocellular carcinoma, melanoma, renal cell or head and neck cancer.

Overall study results and limits: Low clonal expansion, among the lowest seen, marked partial responders at 0.1-3.0 mg/kg. More expanded clones were seen, on average, in CD8+ T cells than in CD4+. At 0.1 to 3.0 mg/kg and by week 6, CD4+ and CD8+ T cells in the blood had expanded clonally.

There are 13 residues in the CDR3. The germline CDR1 and CDR2 sequences are SGHTA and FQGNSA. The V end was cut by 0 bases, the J end by 6 bases, with 3 bases between. Profiling relied on immunoSEQ multiplex PCR, and the TCRdb table lists in-frame clones only, not all of them. The repertoire holds tens of thousands of clones, with just over 85% as singletons. Comment on this clone: What it binds is unknown.

The material was CD4+ or CD8+ T cells sorted from blood, obtained in a trial of the OX40 agonist ivuxolimab. This receptor was identified in an adult with an advanced solid tumor such as melanoma, head and neck, liver or kidney cancer. This chain links TRBV7-2 with TRBJ1-6; the D is unclear. As DNA, the CDR3 is TGTGCCAGCAGCTTAGCGCTTAATTCACCCCTCCACTTT. Protein sequence: CASSLALNSPLHF.